Shown below are 2 T cell receptor beta chains from a single sample sequenced in a study of CD8 T cells in Susac syndrome. Random hexamers were used to reverse transcribe 0.5 to 1 ug of RNA. TCRdb itself ran the immunoSEQ multiplex PCR reads through MiXCR, one entry per CDR3 protein. The sample comprises roughly 80,000 distinct CDR3 sequences, approximately 94% of which are singletons, and approximately 0.49% rests with the top ten. The specimen was CD8+ T cells from PBMCs. The receptors stem from a human donor with Susac syndrome.

This chain connects TRBV7-9 to TRBJ1-2, with 8 bases identical to TRBD1. Trimming took 1 base from V and 4 from J; bases not matched to a gene: 8. Germline values: CDR1 SEHNR, CDR2 FQNEAQ (reference sequence). This CDR3 spans 16 amino acids. The CDR3 bases are TGTGCCAGCAGCTTAGGTGCGGGACAGGACCTCTATGGCTACACCTTC. It encodes CASSLGAGQDLYGYTF. Together with reference TRBV7-9 and TRBJ1-2, the CDR3 gives the full variable domain: DTGVSQNPRHKITKRGQNVTFRCDPISEHNRLYWYRQTLGQGPEFLTYFQNEAQLEKSRLLSDRFSAERPKGSFSTLEIQRTEQGDSAMYLCASSLGAGQDLYGYTFGSGTRLTVV.

V usage is TRBV6-4 and J usage is TRBJ2-3; 11 bases map to TRBD2. J lost 4 bases, V lost 6 bases, and 6 bases had no gene match. The CDR3 has 15 residues. Germline loops: CDR1 MRHNA, CDR2 SNTAGT. The CDR3 region is CASSLTSGVADTQYF. DNA of the CDR3: TGTGCCAGCAGCTTGACTAGCGGGGTTGCAGATACGCAGTATTTT.